This T cell receptor beta chain was obtained from a study of blood T cell repertoires in COVID-19. Produced via immunoSEQ multiplex PCR; TCRdb's table is partial and in-frame only. In the table there are roughly 330,000 clones, just over 85% of which are singletons. The CDR3 length is 12 residues. Germline trimming cut 12 bases from V and 8 bases from J; bases unmatched to any gene: 11. The germline V gene encodes CDR1 KGHDR and CDR2 SFDVKD. The sequence was obtained from a woman between 18 and 29 years old who had recovered from COVID-19. The material sequenced was PBMCs or T cells enriched from blood (not recorded which). This sequence joins TRBV24-1 and TRBJ1-1; TRBD1 aligns across 7 bases. The DNA for the CDR3 is TGTGCCGCTACAGGGGCCGGCCTCGAAGCTTTCTTT. Translation: CAATGAGLEAFF.